A single sample is the source of the 27 T cell receptor beta chains below, sequenced in a study of CD8+ T cells in alopecia areata. RNA, once extracted, was reverse transcribed into cDNA for use as the sequencing template. Assay: immunoSEQ multiplex PCR; the TCRdb copy retains only in-frame clones and omits some. The sample lists about 190,000 clones; roughly 60% were seen once. Treatment noted: oral pan-JAK inhibitor, 5-10 mg twice daily. The source was CD4+ T cells sorted from blood, collected at week 24, from a patient treated with tofacitinib. These receptor sequences come from a human donor with alopecia areata.

This clone has more than one count but fewer than ten. The CDR3 reads CASATPWDTEAFF. The CDR3 nucleotides read TGTGCTAGTGCTACTCCTTGGGACACTGAAGCTTTCTTT. The genes are TRBV12-5 and TRBJ1-1; D is undetermined. The V gene's germline CDR1 is LGHNT and CDR2 FRNRAP. The CDR3 extends over 13 amino acids. V was clipped by 7 bases and J by 3 bases, with 12 bases between them.

The chain employs TRBV4-1 and TRBJ2-6, with 10 bases aligning to TRBD2. V shed 3 bases and J 4 bases; nucleotides not matched to a gene: 9. Germline V gene lookup returns CDR1 MGHRA and CDR2 YSYEKL. CDR3 length: 18 residues. In nucleotides, the CDR3 is TGCGCCAGCAGCCACTACCTAGCGGGGGTCCCGGGGGCCAACGTCCTGACTTTC. Translation gives CASSHYLAGVPGANVLTF.

This clone was seen only a few times. This chain connects TRBV19 to TRBJ1-2; D ambiguous. CDR1 LNHDA and CDR2 SQIVND come from the germline V gene (reference sequence). CDR3 length equals 11 residues. Trimming cost V 1 base and J 7 bases, with 4 bases left between them. The DNA for the CDR3 is TGTGCCAGTAGTATAGGACCTGGCTACACCTTC. Protein: CASSIGPGYTF.

The chain has TRBV18 and TRBJ2-7; D may be TRBD1 or TRBD2 (5 bases each). Germline V gene lookup returns CDR1 KGHSH and CDR2 LQKENI. The CDR3 runs to 15 residues. The V end was cut by 3 bases, the J end by 2 bases, with 14 bases between. Here the CDR3 DNA reads TGTGCCAGCTCACCGGGACCGTTCCAAGCCTACGAGCAGTACTTC. Protein product: CASSPGPFQAYEQYF. Filled out from reference TRBV18 and TRBJ2-7, the complete variable domain reads NAGVMQNPRHLVRRRGQEARLRCSPMKGHSHVYWYRQLPEEGLKFMVYLQKENIIDESGMPKERFSAEFPKEGPSILRIQQVVRGDSAAYFCASSPGPFQAYEQYFGPGTRLTVT.

With respect to this clone: Additional DNA sequences in this sample encode the identical CDR3. The J gene is TRBJ1-1, the V gene TRBV4-3; no definite D call. CDR3 length: 13 residues. The germline CDR1 and CDR2 sequences are LGHNA and YSLEER. Between the trimmed V and J ends, which lost 3 bases and 1 base, there was a span of 6 bases. Here the CDR3 reads CASSQTRNTEAFF. The CDR3 DNA follows: TGCGCCAGCAGCCAGACAAGGAACACTGAAGCTTTCTTT.

V and J are TRBV21-1 and TRBJ2-1; TRBD2, as called in the table, went unchecked against the DNA. TRBV21-1 is a documented pseudogene. The CDR3 has 11 residues. CDR3 nucleotide sequence: TGTGCTATAGAGGTGGTTCCTGAGCAGTTCTTC. Encoded protein: CAIEVVPEQFF.

A remark on this clone: In the same sample, other DNA sequences code for this CDR3. CDR3 coding DNA: TGCGCCAGCAGCCAAGATCTTACCGGGGAGCTGTTTTTT. Its protein product is CASSQDLTGELFF. The chain links TRBV4-3 to TRBJ2-2; D is ambiguous. The CDR3 is 13 amino acids. Trimming removed 0 bases from V and 5 bases from J, with 4 bases in between. From germline, CDR1 is LGHNA and CDR2 YSLEER.

The chain has TRBV30 and TRBJ1-1; TRBD1 matches 7 bases. There are 13 residues in the CDR3. Looked up from germline, CDR1 is GTSNPN and CDR2 is SVGIG (reference sequence). V shed 2 bases, J shed 4 bases, and the junction held 4 bases outside the gene matches. In nucleotides, the CDR3 is TGTGCCTGGAGTCCGACAGGGCTCACTGAAGCTTTCTTT. As protein: CAWSPTGLTEAFF.

V and J are TRBV29-1 and TRBJ1-1; D might be TRBD1 (6 bases). Trimming took 6 bases from V and 2 from J, leaving 16 bases between them. From germline, CDR1 is SQVTM and CDR2 ANQGSEA. The CDR3 has 14 amino acids. The CDR3 DNA follows: TGCAGCGTCGGCACGGGACAACTTAACACTGAAGCTTTCTTT. It codes for CSVGTGQLNTEAFF.

This chain links TRBV29-1 with TRBJ2-6, with 10 bases matching TRBD1. Per germline, CDR1 SQVTM and CDR2 ANQGSEA. Trimming at V came to 4 bases and at J to 2 bases, leaving 2 bases not matched to a gene. The CDR3 contains 15 residues. DNA for the CDR3: TGCAGCGTTGGGACAGGGGGAGCTGGGGCCAACGTCCTGACTTTC. It codes for CSVGTGGAGANVLTF.

The V call is TRBV7-2, the J call TRBJ1-2; tentatively, D is TRBD1 (6 bases). The V and J ends lost 0 bases and 6 bases respectively, with 14 bases between them. The CDR3 is made up of 15 amino acids. Germline values: CDR1 SGHTA, CDR2 FQGNSA. CDR3 DNA: TGTGCCAGCAGCTTAGCCGGACAGAAGGGGGATGGCTACACCTTC. It specifies CASSLAGQKGDGYTF.

The rearrangement links TRBV14 to TRBJ2-1; the D is unclear. Germline loops: CDR1 SGHDN, CDR2 FVKESK. CDR3 size: 14 residues. V was pared by 0 bases and J by 6 bases, with 9 bases between. CDR3 region: CASSQDSITNEQFF. The CDR3 nucleotides are TGTGCCAGCAGCCAAGATAGTATAACCAATGAGCAGTTCTTC.

Of note for this clone: Compared with germline, one end of the junction differs, possibly owing to a read error. V gene TRBV19 combines with J gene TRBJ2-3, with TRBD2 identical over 8 bases. CDR3 length equals 12 residues. Germline V gives CDR1 LNHDA, CDR2 SQIVND (reference sequence). The CDR3: CASSIYGGALKF. As DNA, the CDR3 is TGTGCCAGTAGTATTTACGGGGGGGCACTAAAATTT.

This clone was seen a few times. This chain's CDR3 is CASSITAVGHSGDEQYF. The CDR3 nucleotides read TGTGCCAGTAGTATAACGGCGGTCGGGCACAGTGGAGACGAGCAGTACTTC. The J gene is TRBJ2-7, the V gene TRBV19; D is unclear. V was clipped by 2 bases and J by 5 bases, with 22 bases between them. This CDR3 region has 17 residues. Germline lookup yields CDR1 LNHDA and CDR2 SQIVND (reference sequence).

The chain carries TRBV29-1 and TRBJ1-1; D gene ambiguous. V was clipped by 3 bases and J by 10 bases, with 6 bases between them. Germline values: CDR1 SQVTM, CDR2 ANQGSEA. CDR3 size: 9 residues. The CDR3 loop is CSVDGGAFF. CDR3 bases: TGCAGCGTTGATGGTGGAGCTTTCTTT.

The chain is built from TRBV29-1 and TRBJ2-7; TRBD1 agrees at 8 bases. The CDR3 has 14 residues. J was trimmed by 6 bases and V by 4 bases; bases with no gene match: 11. Germline V gene data show CDR1 as SQVTM and CDR2 as ANQGSEA. This CDR3 is CSVAPTGVVGEQYF. CDR3 in DNA: TGCAGCGTTGCCCCGACAGGGGTGGTCGGCGAGCAGTACTTC.

This sequence joins TRBV4-1 and TRBJ1-2; 7 bases map to TRBD1. This CDR3 is 13 amino acids long. The J segment lost 8 bases and the V segment lost 4 bases, leaving 7 bases of the junction unmatched. The V gene's germline CDR1 is MGHRA and CDR2 YSYEKL. The CDR3 nucleotides read TGCGCCAGCAGCCGCGAGGGGGCGCAGGGCTACACCTTC. Protein sequence: CASSREGAQGYTF.

The rearrangement links TRBV30 to TRBJ2-3, with 8 bases aligning to TRBD2. CDR3 size: 16 residues. The V gene's germline CDR1 is GTSNPN and CDR2 SVGIG (reference sequence). V gave up 0 bases and J gave up 1 base; unmatched junction bases: 6. CDR3 bases: TGTGCCTGGAGTGTACGGGGGGGCCATCGCACAGATACGCAGTATTTT. It specifies CAWSVRGGHRTDTQYF.

This clone was observed a handful of times. The chain links TRBV4-3 to TRBJ2-6; D remains ambiguous. In germline, CDR1 is LGHNA, CDR2 YSLEER. The CDR3 loop spans 16 amino acids. With 0 bases removed from V and 2 bases from J, the gap between germline ends came to 8 bases. DNA for the CDR3: TGCGCCAGCAGCCAAGATCTGAGCACTGGGGCCAACGTCCTGACTTTC. Its protein is CASSQDLSTGANVLTF.

This clone was seen a handful of times. The genes are TRBV29-1 and TRBJ1-2; the D is unclear. The CDR3 loop spans 11 amino acids. Germline CDR1 and CDR2: SQVTM and ANQGSEA. V lost 1 base and J lost 6, with 6 bases in between. CDR3 amino acids: CSVEGAHGYTF. DNA of the CDR3: TGCAGCGTTGAAGGTGCCCATGGCTACACCTTC.

In nucleotides, the CDR3 is TGTGCCAGCAGTGCCCATGCTGGGACTCGAGAGACCCAGTACTTC. Amino acids: CASSAHAGTRETQYF. The chain combines TRBV25-1 with TRBJ2-5, with D maybe TRBD2 (6 bases). V lost 4 bases and J 4 bases, leaving 16 bases between the germline ends. CDR1 and CDR2 (germline): MGHDK, SYGVNS. CDR3 size: 15 residues.

CDR3 DNA sequence: TGTGCCAGCAGTTTCTCCCAAGCCAGATCACCCCTCCACTTT. Protein sequence: CASSFSQARSPLHF. This chain connects TRBV27 to TRBJ1-6; D is unresolved. V was pared by 3 bases and J by 10 bases, with 13 bases between. Germline lookup yields CDR1 MNHEY and CDR2 SMNVEV (reference sequence). This CDR3 has 14 residues.

This clone was found once. The same CDR3 also results from other DNA sequences found in this sample. The CDR3 region has the DNA TGTGCCAGCAGCTTAGTTGGGACCGAAGCTTTCTTT. Protein product: CASSLVGTEAFF. This chain links TRBV11-2 with TRBJ1-1; tentatively, D is TRBD1 (5 bases). This CDR3 has 12 amino acids. Trimming left V 1 base short and J 8 bases short, with 8 bases between. Germline CDR1 reads SGHAT; CDR2 reads FQNNGV.

The chain joins TRBV29-1 to TRBJ1-2; D ambiguous. Trimming cost V 0 bases and J 5 bases, with 10 bases left between them. This CDR3 has 13 residues. The germline V gene has CDR1 SQVTM and CDR2 ANQGSEA. DNA for the CDR3: TGCAGCGTTGAAGATCGAGATCAATATGGCTACACCTTC. It is translated as CSVEDRDQYGYTF.

This clone was detected once. J is TRBJ2-7 and V is TRBV6-6; D not resolved. Germline V gene lookup returns CDR1 MNHNY and CDR2 SVGAGI (reference sequence). Trimming left V 2 bases short and J 1 base short, with 6 bases between. The CDR3 has 13 residues. The CDR3 DNA reads TGTGCCAGCAGTTACGTCGGTTCCTACGAGCAGTACTTC. This gives the protein CASSYVGSYEQYF.

This clone was seen only a few times. The chain recombines TRBV2 with TRBJ1-1; D perhaps matches TRBD1 (6 bases). This CDR3 comprises 17 residues. CDR1 SNHLY and CDR2 FYNNEI come from the germline V gene. Trimming removed 6 bases at V and 4 bases at J, with 24 bases between. CDR3 region: CASRRGGAGILRTEAFF. CDR3 nucleotides: TGTGCCAGCAGGCGGGGGGGCGCGGGAATTCTGCGCACTGAAGCTTTCTTT.

The V and J genes are TRBV7-2 and TRBJ2-7, with 12 positions matching TRBD1. J lost 4 bases, V lost 4 bases, and 11 bases had no gene match. The CDR3 length is 17 residues. Germline CDR1 reads SGHTA; CDR2 reads FQGNSA. The CDR3 reads CASSSLAPGQGAYEQYF. DNA for the CDR3: TGTGCCAGCAGCTCCCTCGCCCCGGGACAGGGGGCATACGAGCAGTACTTC.